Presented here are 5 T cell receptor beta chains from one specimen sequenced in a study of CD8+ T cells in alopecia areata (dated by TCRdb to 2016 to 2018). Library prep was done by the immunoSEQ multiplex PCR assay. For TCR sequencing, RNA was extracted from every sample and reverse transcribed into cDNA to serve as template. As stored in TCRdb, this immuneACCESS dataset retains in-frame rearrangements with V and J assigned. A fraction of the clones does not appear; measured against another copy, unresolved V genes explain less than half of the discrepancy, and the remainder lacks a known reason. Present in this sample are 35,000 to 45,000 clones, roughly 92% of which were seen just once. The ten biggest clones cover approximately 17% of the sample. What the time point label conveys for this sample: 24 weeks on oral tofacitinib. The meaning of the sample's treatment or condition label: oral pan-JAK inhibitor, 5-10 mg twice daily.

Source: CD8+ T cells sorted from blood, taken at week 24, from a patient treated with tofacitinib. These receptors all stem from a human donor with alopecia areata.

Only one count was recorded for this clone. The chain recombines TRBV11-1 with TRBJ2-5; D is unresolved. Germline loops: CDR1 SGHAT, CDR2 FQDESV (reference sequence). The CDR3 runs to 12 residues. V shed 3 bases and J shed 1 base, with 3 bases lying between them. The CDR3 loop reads CASSFSQETQYF. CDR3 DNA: TGTGCCAGCAGCTTCAGCCAAGAGACCCAGTACTTC.

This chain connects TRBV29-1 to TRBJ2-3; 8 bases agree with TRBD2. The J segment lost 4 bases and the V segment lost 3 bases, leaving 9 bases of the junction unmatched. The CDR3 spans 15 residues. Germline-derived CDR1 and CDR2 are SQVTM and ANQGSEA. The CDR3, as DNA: TGCAGCGTTGAGGCAGCGGGGGATTCGGCAGATACGCAGTATTTT. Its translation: CSVEAAGDSADTQYF.

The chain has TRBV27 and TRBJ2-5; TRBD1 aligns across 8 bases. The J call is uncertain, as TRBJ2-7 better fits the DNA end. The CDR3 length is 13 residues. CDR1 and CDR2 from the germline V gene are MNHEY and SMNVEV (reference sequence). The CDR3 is CASSPGTGYEQYF. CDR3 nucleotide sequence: TGTGCCAGCAGTCCCGGGACAGGCTACGAGCAGTACTTC.

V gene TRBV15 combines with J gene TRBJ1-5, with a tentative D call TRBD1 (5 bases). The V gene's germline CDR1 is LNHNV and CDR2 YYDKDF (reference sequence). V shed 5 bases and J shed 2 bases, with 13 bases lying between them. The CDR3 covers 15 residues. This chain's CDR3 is CATSSGPGGNQPQHF. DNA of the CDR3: TGTGCCACCAGCTCGGGGCCCGGGGGCAATCAGCCCCAGCATTTT.

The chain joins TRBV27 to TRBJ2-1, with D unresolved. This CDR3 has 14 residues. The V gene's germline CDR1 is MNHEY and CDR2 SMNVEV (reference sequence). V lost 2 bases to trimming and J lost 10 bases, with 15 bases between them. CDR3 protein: CASSLRPLRTEQFF. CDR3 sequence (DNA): TGTGCCAGCAGTTTAAGACCCCTTCGGACGGAGCAGTTCTTC.